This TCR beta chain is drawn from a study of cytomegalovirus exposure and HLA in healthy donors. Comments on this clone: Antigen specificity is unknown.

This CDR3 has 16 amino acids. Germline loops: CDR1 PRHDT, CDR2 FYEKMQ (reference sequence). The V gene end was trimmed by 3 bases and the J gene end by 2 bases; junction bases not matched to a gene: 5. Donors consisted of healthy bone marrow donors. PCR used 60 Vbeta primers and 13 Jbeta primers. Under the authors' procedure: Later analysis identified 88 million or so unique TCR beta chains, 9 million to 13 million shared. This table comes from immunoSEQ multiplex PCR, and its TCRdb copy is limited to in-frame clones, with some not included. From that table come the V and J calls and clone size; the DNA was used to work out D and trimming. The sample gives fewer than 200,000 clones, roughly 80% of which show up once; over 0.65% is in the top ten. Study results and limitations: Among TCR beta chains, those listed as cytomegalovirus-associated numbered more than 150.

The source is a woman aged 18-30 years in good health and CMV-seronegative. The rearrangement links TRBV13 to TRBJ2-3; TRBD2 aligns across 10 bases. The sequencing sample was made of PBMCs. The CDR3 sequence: CASSFLAGGPTDTQYF. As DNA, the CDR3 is TGTGCCAGCAGCTTTTTAGCGGGAGGCCCCACAGATACGCAGTATTTT.